The clone carrying this T cell receptor beta chain came up once. Its antigen is unidentified. Profiling relied on immunoSEQ multiplex PCR, and the TCRdb table lists in-frame clones only, not all of them. The data show 45,000 to 55,000 clones, with around 90% seen just once and 11% to 15% held by the top ten. Germline loops: CDR1 SGHRS, CDR2 YFSETQ. The CDR3 covers 16 residues. Trimming took 4 bases from V and 7 from J, leaving 21 bases between them. These data originate in a study of OX40 agonist ivuxolimab in advanced cancers. For the study at large: Patients treated during dose escalation were battling hepatocellular carcinoma, melanoma, renal cell or head and neck cancer. Patients were around 83% male with ages roughly 23 to 79, mean 60. General study results and limits: CD4+ and CD8+ T cells in blood underwent clonal expansion by week 6 at 0.1 to 3.0 mg/kg.

The receptor was isolated from an adult with an advanced solid tumor such as melanoma, head and neck, liver or kidney cancer. Source: CD4+ or CD8+ T cells sorted from blood, taken in a trial of the OX40 agonist ivuxolimab. The rearrangement links TRBV5-1 to TRBJ2-1, with D perhaps TRBD2 (6 bases). CDR3 bases: TGCGCCAGCAGCGAGGAACGGCTAGCGAGAGGTAATGAGCAGTTCTTC. Its translation is CASSEERLARGNEQFF.